Shown below are 13 T cell receptor beta chains from a single sample sequenced in a study of cytomegalovirus exposure and HLA in healthy donors. The PCR ran on 60 Vbeta and 13 Jbeta primers. The method was immunoSEQ multiplex PCR; TCRdb's version includes in-frame clones alone and lacks a portion of them. This table has about 140,000 clones, around 75% appearing once. The sequenced material came from PBMCs. The receptors were sampled from a man younger than 40 in good health and CMV-seronegative.

This clone was seen a handful of times. Relative to the germline gene, one junction end is altered; a read error may explain this. The rearrangement links TRBV29-1 to TRBJ2-6, with 7 bases aligning to TRBD1. CDR1 is SQVTM and CDR2 is ANQGSEA in the germline V gene. The CDR3 is made up of 15 amino acids. CDR3 in amino acids: CSVGLDRAGANGLTF. CDR3 sequence (DNA): TGCAGCGTTGGGCTCGACAGGGCTGGGGCCAACGGCCTGACTTTC.

The sample holds a few counts of this clone. The chain couples TRBV18 to TRBJ2-5; D is uncertain. The CDR3 totals 13 residues. Trimming cost V 0 bases and J 5 bases, with 7 bases left between them. Germline assignment: CDR1 KGHSH and CDR2 LQKENI. The DNA of the CDR3 is TGTGCCAGCTCACCACCTACCGCGGAGACCCAGTACTTC. Amino acid sequence: CASSPPTAETQYF.

This clone appeared once. The CDR3 here is CASSVLNRGRFQPQHF. The CDR3 DNA is TGTGCCAGTAGTGTTTTAAACAGGGGGCGTTTTCAGCCCCAGCATTTT. This sequence joins TRBV19 and TRBJ1-5; TRBD1 aligns across 9 bases. This CDR3 contains 16 residues. The germline gives CDR1 LNHDA, CDR2 SQIVND (reference sequence). The ends lost 5 bases at V and 6 bases at J; junction bases unmatched: 11. Looking up the rest from reference TRBV19 and TRBJ1-5 gives the full variable domain: DGGITQSPKYLFRKEGQNVTLSCEQNLNHDAMYWYRQDPGQGLRLIYYSQIVNDFQKGDIAEGYSVSREKKESFPLTVTSAQKNPTAFYLCASSVLNRGRFQPQHFGDGTRLSIL.

In nucleotides, the CDR3 is TGTGCCAGCAGTCCCCGGGACATCGTCTCCTACGAGCAGTACTTC. Amino acid sequence: CASSPRDIVSYEQYF. V is TRBV6-5 and J is TRBJ2-7; weak D call: TRBD1 (6 bases). Per germline, CDR1 MNHEY and CDR2 SVGAGI. V was clipped by 5 bases and J by 0 bases, with 14 bases between them. The CDR3 has 15 amino acids.

The rearrangement joins TRBV19 to TRBJ2-5; 14 bases line up with TRBD2. Trimming removed 4 bases from V and 2 bases from J; junction bases left unmatched: 3. The CDR3 is made up of 16 amino acids. Germline loops: CDR1 LNHDA, CDR2 SQIVND (reference sequence). The CDR3 DNA sequence: TGTGCCAGTAGTACGGGACTAGCGGGGGTGCAAGAGACCCAGTACTTC. Its protein product is CASSTGLAGVQETQYF. Looking up the rest from reference TRBV19 and TRBJ2-5 gives the full variable domain: DGGITQSPKYLFRKEGQNVTLSCEQNLNHDAMYWYRQDPGQGLRLIYYSQIVNDFQKGDIAEGYSVSREKKESFPLTVTSAQKNPTAFYLCASSTGLAGVQETQYFGPGTRLLVL.

The chain uses TRBV4-1 and TRBJ2-3; TRBD2 matches 8 bases. Per the germline V gene, CDR1 is MGHRA and CDR2 is YSYEKL. Trimming removed 5 bases from V and 4 bases from J; junction bases left unmatched: 20. The CDR3 is made up of 19 amino acids. DNA for the CDR3: TGCGCCAGCAGCTCCCGTAACCCCTTAGTCGGGGGGGACGCAGATACGCAGTATTTT. This gives the protein CASSSRNPLVGGDADTQYF.

The chain combines TRBV19 with TRBJ2-5; TRBD2 matches 10 bases. CDR3 length: 16 residues. In germline, CDR1 is LNHDA, CDR2 SQIVND (reference sequence). Unmatched junction bases numbered 7, after V lost 5 bases and J lost 1 base. The chain's CDR3 is CASSRLAGARQETQYF. In DNA form, the CDR3 reads TGTGCCAGTAGTCGGCTAGCGGGGGCCCGCCAAGAGACCCAGTACTTC.

The chain employs TRBV7-9 and TRBJ1-2, with 12 bases that match TRBD1. Germline V gives CDR1 SEHNR, CDR2 FQNEAQ (reference sequence). Trimming took 5 bases from V and 5 from J; bases not matched to a gene: 9. This CDR3 is 16 amino acids long. CDR3 residues: CASSAPGQGAGYGYTF. CDR3 DNA: TGTGCCAGCAGCGCGCCGGGACAGGGGGCTGGGTATGGCTACACCTTC.

This clone was seen a handful of times. The V call is TRBV7-6, the J call TRBJ2-3, with no clear D. This CDR3 spans 13 amino acids. V lost 2 bases to trimming and J lost 4 bases, with 7 bases between them. CDR1 is SGHVS and CDR2 is FNYEAQ in the germline V gene. The CDR3 sequence is CASSLSLPDTQYF. The CDR3 DNA follows: TGTGCCAGCAGCTTAAGCCTTCCAGATACGCAGTATTTT.

By sample fraction, this clone is medium-sized (0.01 to 0.1%). The J gene is TRBJ2-2, the V gene TRBV7-9, with D perhaps TRBD1 (5 bases). CDR1 is SEHNR, CDR2 FQNEAQ, per germline (reference sequence). This CDR3 region has 13 residues. Between the trimmed V and J ends, which lost 8 bases and 6 bases, there was a span of 13 bases. CDR3 region: CASREQAAGELFF. The DNA of the CDR3 is TGTGCCAGCCGTGAACAGGCAGCCGGGGAGCTGTTTTTT. The full variable domain, with the rest looked up from reference TRBV7-9 and TRBJ2-2, is DTGVSQNPRHKITKRGQNVTFRCDPISEHNRLYWYRQTLGQGPEFLTYFQNEAQLEKSRLLSDRFSAERPKGSFSTLEIQRTEQGDSAMYLCASREQAAGELFFGEGSRLTVL.

This clone was observed a single time. The CDR3 here is CASSFYRENSHGYTF. CDR3 DNA sequence: TGTGCCAGCAGTTTTTACAGGGAGAATAGCCATGGCTACACCTTC. The chain employs TRBV6-1 and TRBJ1-2, with a weak D call TRBD1 (6 bases). With 5 bases removed from V and 6 bases from J, the gap between germline ends came to 19 bases. The CDR3 covers 15 residues. The germline V gene has CDR1 MNHNS and CDR2 SASEGT.

The J gene is TRBJ2-6, the V gene TRBV5-4, with TRBD1 matching over 10 bases. Germline values: CDR1 SGHNT, CDR2 YYREEE (reference sequence). Unmatched junction bases numbered 2, after V lost 7 bases and J lost 1 base. The CDR3 runs to 15 residues. In DNA form, the CDR3 reads TGTGCCAGCGGGACAGGGGTATCTGGGGCCAACGTCCTGACTTTC. Translated: CASGTGVSGANVLTF.

The chain uses TRBV20-1 and TRBJ1-2; a weak D match, TRBD1 (5 bases). This CDR3 has 11 amino acids. Germline CDR1 is DFQATT and CDR2 is SNEGSKA (reference sequence). Trimming shortened V by 4 bases and J by 7 bases, and 10 bases separated the two germline ends. CDR3 region: CSAKGFAGYTF. CDR3 sequence (DNA): TGCAGTGCTAAGGGGTTCGCTGGCTACACCTTC.